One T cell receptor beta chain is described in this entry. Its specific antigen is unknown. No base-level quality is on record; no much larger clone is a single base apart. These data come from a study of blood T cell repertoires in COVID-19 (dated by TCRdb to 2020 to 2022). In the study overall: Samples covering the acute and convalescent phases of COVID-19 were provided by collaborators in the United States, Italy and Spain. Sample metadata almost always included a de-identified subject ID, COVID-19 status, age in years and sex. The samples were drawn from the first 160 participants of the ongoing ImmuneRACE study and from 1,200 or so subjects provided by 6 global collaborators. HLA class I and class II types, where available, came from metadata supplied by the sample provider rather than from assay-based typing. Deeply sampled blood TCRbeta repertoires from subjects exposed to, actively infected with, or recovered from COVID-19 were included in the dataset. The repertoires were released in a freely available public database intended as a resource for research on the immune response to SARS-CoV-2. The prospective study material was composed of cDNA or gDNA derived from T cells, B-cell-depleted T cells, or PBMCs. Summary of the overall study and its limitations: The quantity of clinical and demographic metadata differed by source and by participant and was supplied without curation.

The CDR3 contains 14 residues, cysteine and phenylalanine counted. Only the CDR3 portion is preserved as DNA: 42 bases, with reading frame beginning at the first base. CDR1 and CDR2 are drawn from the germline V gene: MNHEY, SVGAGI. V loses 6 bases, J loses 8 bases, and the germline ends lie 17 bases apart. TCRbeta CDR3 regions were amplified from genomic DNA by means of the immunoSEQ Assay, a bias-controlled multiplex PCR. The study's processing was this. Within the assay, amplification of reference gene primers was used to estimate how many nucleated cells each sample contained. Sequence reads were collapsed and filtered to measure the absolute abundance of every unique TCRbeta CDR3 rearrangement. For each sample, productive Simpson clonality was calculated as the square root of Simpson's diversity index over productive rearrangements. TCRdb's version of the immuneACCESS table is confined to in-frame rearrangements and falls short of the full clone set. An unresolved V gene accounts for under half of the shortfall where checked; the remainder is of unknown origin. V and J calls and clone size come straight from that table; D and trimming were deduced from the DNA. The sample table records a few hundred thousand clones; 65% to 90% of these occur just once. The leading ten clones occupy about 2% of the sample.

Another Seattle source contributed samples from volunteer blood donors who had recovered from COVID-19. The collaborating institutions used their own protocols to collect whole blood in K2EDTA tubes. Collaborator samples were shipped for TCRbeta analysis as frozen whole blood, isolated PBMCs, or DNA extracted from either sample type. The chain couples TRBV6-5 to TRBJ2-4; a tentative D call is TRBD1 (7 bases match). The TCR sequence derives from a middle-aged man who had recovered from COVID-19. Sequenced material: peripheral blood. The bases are TGTGCCAGCAGGCGGGACAGCGTAGGGGACATTCAGTACTTC. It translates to CASRRDSVGDIQYF.